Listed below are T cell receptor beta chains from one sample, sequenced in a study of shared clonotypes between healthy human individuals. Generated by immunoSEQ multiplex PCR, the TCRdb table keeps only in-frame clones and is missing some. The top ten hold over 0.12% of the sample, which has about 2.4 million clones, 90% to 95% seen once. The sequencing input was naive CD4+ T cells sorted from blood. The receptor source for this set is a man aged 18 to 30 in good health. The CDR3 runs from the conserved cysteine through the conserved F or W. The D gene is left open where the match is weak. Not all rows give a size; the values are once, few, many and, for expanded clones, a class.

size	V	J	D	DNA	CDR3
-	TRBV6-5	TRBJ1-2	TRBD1	TGTGCCAGCAGTTCGGGGACAGGCGGCTATGGCTACACCTTC	CASSSGTGGYGYTF
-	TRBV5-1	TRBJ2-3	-	TGCGCCAGCAGCTTGGAGGGGCGGGGCACAGATACGCAGTATTTT	CASSLEGRGTDTQYF
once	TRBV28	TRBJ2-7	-	TGTGCCAGCAGTTCATACAACACACAGAACACCAACTACGAGCAGTACTTC	CASSSYNTQNTNYEQYF
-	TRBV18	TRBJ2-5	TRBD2	TGTGCCAGCTCACCGGGGACTAGCGGGAGTGGGCAAGAGACCCAGTACTTC	CASSPGTSGSGQETQYF
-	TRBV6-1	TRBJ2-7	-	TGTGCCAGCAGTGAACCGGCTAGCGCCAACTACGAGCAGTACTTC	CASSEPASANYEQYF
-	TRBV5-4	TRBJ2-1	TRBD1	TGTGCCAGCAGCTTGGGGAGACAGGGAAGCTCCTACAATGAGCAGTTCTTC	CASSLGRQGSSYNEQFF
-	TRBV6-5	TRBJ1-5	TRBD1	TGTGCCAGCAGCCGGGGACAGGGCAATCAGCCCCAGCATTTT	CASSRGQGNQPQHF
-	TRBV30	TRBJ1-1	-	TGTGCCTGGATTTCGGGGTGGCGAGCTTTCTTT	CAWISGWRAFF
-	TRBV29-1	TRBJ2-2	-	TGCAGCGCCTGGTCCCATACCGGGGAGCTGTTTTTT	CSAWSHTGELFF
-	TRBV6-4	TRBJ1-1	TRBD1	TGTGCCAGCAGCACGGGACAGGGCGGGAACACTGAAGCTTTCTTT	CASSTGQGGNTEAFF
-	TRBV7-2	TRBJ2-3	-	TGTGCCAGCAGCTCGAGGAGTAGCACAGATACGCAGTATTTT	CASSSRSSTDTQYF
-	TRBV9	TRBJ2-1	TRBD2	TGTGCCAGCAGCTCGAAGACTAGCGGGGGGGCAAATGAGCAGTTCTTC	CASSSKTSGGANEQFF
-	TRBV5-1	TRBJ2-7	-	TGCGCCAGCAGCTTGGCACAGGGTTCCTACGAGCAGTACTTC	CASSLAQGSYEQYF
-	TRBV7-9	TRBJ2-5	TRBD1	TGTGCCAGCAGCCCCGGACAGGGGGCACGGGAGACCCAGTACTTC	CASSPGQGARETQYF
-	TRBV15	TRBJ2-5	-	TGTGCCACCAGCAGAGATTTAACGAGTCAAGAGACCCAGTACTTC	CATSRDLTSQETQYF
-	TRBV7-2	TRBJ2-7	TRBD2	TGTGCCAGCAGCGCGGGGGGAAAAAAATCCTACGAGCAGTACTTC	CASSAGGKKSYEQYF